The 30 T cell receptor beta chains in this list originate from one sample, sequenced in a study of cytomegalovirus exposure and HLA in healthy donors. The PCR ran on 60 Vbeta and 13 Jbeta primers. Method: immunoSEQ multiplex PCR; TCRdb's copy keeps in-frame clones and lacks some. The repertoire includes under 100,000 clones, around three fifths of them detected once, and 15% sits in the top ten. Sequencing input: PBMCs. The receptors originated from a middle-aged woman in good health and CMV-seropositive.

This chain links TRBV7-3 with TRBJ1-1; D might be TRBD1 (6 bases). This CDR3 is 17 amino acids long. With 1 base removed from V and 6 bases from J, the gap between germline ends came to 21 bases. Germline CDR1 reads SGHTA; CDR2 reads FQGTGA. CDR3 nucleotides: TGTGCCAGCAGCTTAAAGGTAAATAGGGGCAGGGGTGCTGAAGCTTTCTTT. It translates to CASSLKVNRGRGAEAFF.

This chain joins TRBV11-2 and TRBJ2-1, with 9 bases fitting TRBD2. The germline CDR1 and CDR2 sequences are SGHAT and FQNNGV. This CDR3 has 19 residues. J lost 2 bases, V lost 5 bases, and 16 bases had no gene match. CDR3 in DNA: TGTGCCAGCAGCCCGGCGGGACTAGCTCTTAGCGGCCCCTACAATGAGCAGTTCTTC. Residues: CASSPAGLALSGPYNEQFF.

The chain links TRBV7-2 to TRBJ2-5; possibly TRBD2 for D (6 bases). Germline lookup yields CDR1 SGHTA and CDR2 FQGNSA. The CDR3 sequence is 15 residues long. Trimming pared 7 bases from V and 4 bases from J, leaving 19 bases between. CDR3 sequence (DNA): TGTGCCAGCACCCCGGGAGTGGGATTGGGAGAGACCCAGTACTTC. This sequence encodes CASTPGVGLGETQYF.

This sequence joins TRBV2 and TRBJ2-5, with 11 nucleotides matching TRBD2. In germline, CDR1 is SNHLY, CDR2 FYNNEI. Losses at the gene ends were 5 bases for V and 4 bases for J; bases not matched to a gene: 3. This CDR3 contains 14 residues. The CDR3 reads CASSPGLAVETQYF. CDR3 nucleotide sequence: TGTGCCAGCAGTCCGGGACTAGCGGTAGAGACCCAGTACTTC.

V and J are TRBV7-9 and TRBJ2-7, with 8 bases that match TRBD2. The CDR3 spans 16 residues. The V gene end was trimmed by 5 bases and the J gene end by 4 bases; junction bases not matched to a gene: 13. Germline CDR1 and CDR2: SEHNR and FQNEAQ (reference sequence). DNA of the CDR3: TGTGCCAGCAGCGTCCCCGGAGCGGGAGCCTTTTACGAGCAGTACTTC. This encodes CASSVPGAGAFYEQYF. Full variable domain (missing parts from reference TRBV7-9 and TRBJ2-7): DTGVSQNPRHKITKRGQNVTFRCDPISEHNRLYWYRQTLGQGPEFLTYFQNEAQLEKSRLLSDRFSAERPKGSFSTLEIQRTEQGDSAMYLCASSVPGAGAFYEQYFGPGTRLTVT.

This chain links TRBV7-2 with TRBJ1-2; weak D call: TRBD1 (6 bases). CDR1 SGHTA and CDR2 FQGNSA come from the germline V gene. Trimming took off 7 bases at V and 2 bases at J, with 14 bases between the two ends. There are 14 residues in the CDR3. The CDR3 loop is CASTRGGGNYGYTF. DNA of the CDR3: TGTGCCAGCACCCGAGGGGGAGGGAACTATGGCTACACCTTC.

The V call is TRBV9, the J call TRBJ2-5; 12 bases are a match to TRBD2. CDR3 length: 16 amino acids. Trimming took 2 bases from V and 2 from J; bases not matched to a gene: 4. CDR1 is SGDLS, CDR2 YYNGEE, per germline. The CDR3 DNA is TGTGCCAGCAGCGTCGGACTAGCGGGAAATCAAGAGACCCAGTACTTC. Encoded protein: CASSVGLAGNQETQYF.

The gene calls are TRBV28 and TRBJ2-7; D is unclear. Germline V gene sequence: CDR1 MDHEN, CDR2 SYDVKM. Trimming cost V 3 bases and J 2 bases, with 8 bases left between them. This CDR3 spans 13 amino acids. The CDR3 sequence: CASSFPGAYEQYF. The CDR3, as DNA: TGTGCCAGCAGTTTCCCGGGTGCCTACGAGCAGTACTTC.

This clone appeared a single time. The chain employs TRBV6-5 and TRBJ2-7; tentative D call: TRBD1 (5 bases). The V gene lost 6 bases and the J gene lost 2 bases, with 14 bases spanning the gap. Germline CDR1 MNHEY, CDR2 SVGAGI. CDR3 size: 14 residues. The CDR3 nucleotides read TGTGCCAGCAGCCCCAGCAGGGCCCCCTACGAGCAGTACTTC. Translation gives CASSPSRAPYEQYF.

The rearrangement joins TRBV6-1 to TRBJ2-2, with D uncertain. Germline CDR1 MNHNS, CDR2 SASEGT. This CDR3 is 14 amino acids long. V shed 0 bases and J shed 4 bases, with 6 bases lying between them. Written as DNA, the CDR3 is TGTGCCAGCAGTGAAGCCCACTTCACCGGGGAGCTGTTTTTT. Translation gives CASSEAHFTGELFF.

The V and J genes are TRBV29-1 and TRBJ1-2; TRBD1 matches at 11 bases. V was clipped by 4 bases and J by 4 bases; unmatched bases: 2. Per the germline V gene, CDR1 is SQVTM and CDR2 is ANQGSEA. The CDR3 extends over 13 amino acids. The CDR3 DNA is TGCAGCGTTGGGGACAGGGGGTTCTATGGCTACACCTTC. This codes for CSVGDRGFYGYTF.

The chain is built from TRBV6-9 and TRBJ2-5; 7 positions agree with TRBD1. J gave up 5 bases and V 2 bases, and 14 bases lay outside the gene matches. The germline CDR1 and CDR2 sequences are MNHGY and SVAAGI. CDR3 length equals 17 residues. CDR3 nucleotide sequence: TGTGCCAGCAGTTATCCAGTGACAGGGTGCGATTATGAGACCCAGTACTTC. Translation: CASSYPVTGCDYETQYF.

This clone showed up just a few times. The rearrangement uses TRBV5-1 and TRBJ2-5, with D maybe TRBD1 (5 bases). The CDR3 is 14 residues long. Germline V gene data show CDR1 as SGHRS and CDR2 as YFSETQ. The ends were cut back, 0 bases at V and 4 bases at J, with 10 bases in the middle. CDR3 region: CASSLAGMGETQYF. The CDR3 bases are TGCGCCAGCAGCTTGGCAGGGATGGGAGAGACCCAGTACTTC.

As DNA, the CDR3 is TGTGCCACTGGGACAGGAGAGAACACTGAAGCTTTCTTT. This encodes CATGTGENTEAFF. V is TRBV10-3 and J is TRBJ1-1; the match to TRBD1 covers 8 bases. The J segment lost 1 base and the V segment lost 10 bases, leaving 5 bases of the junction unmatched. The germline gives CDR1 ENHRY, CDR2 SYGVKD. The CDR3 consists of 13 residues.

This clone was observed a handful of times. The CDR3 loop is CASSSSGPYSYEQYF. The DNA of the CDR3 is TGTGCCAGCAGTTCTTCAGGGCCCTACTCCTACGAGCAGTACTTC. V gene TRBV2 combines with J gene TRBJ2-7; D is possibly TRBD1 (5 bases). CDR1 and CDR2 from the germline V gene are SNHLY and FYNNEI. V was pared by 5 bases and J by 0 bases, with 14 bases between. CDR3 length equals 15 residues.

This clone was counted a single time. The chain carries TRBV7-6 and TRBJ2-7; TRBD1 agrees at 12 bases. The V gene's germline CDR1 is SGHVS and CDR2 FNYEAQ. V lost 5 bases and J lost 2; bases outside the gene matches: 4. The CDR3 totals 15 residues. The CDR3 coding sequence is TGTGCCAGCAGCGAGGGACAGGGGGCACCCTACGAGCAGTACTTC. This encodes CASSEGQGAPYEQYF.

This clone has only a few counts. This chain joins TRBV2 and TRBJ2-7; 8 bases align to TRBD2. CDR1 is SNHLY, CDR2 FYNNEI, per germline. J lost 3 bases, V lost 5 bases, and 12 bases had no gene match. This CDR3 comprises 16 residues. The CDR3 DNA sequence: TGTGCCAGCAGTTATACCGAACTAGCGGAGTACTACGAGCAGTACTTC. Its protein is CASSYTELAEYYEQYF.

This sequence joins TRBV7-2 and TRBJ2-3; the match to TRBD2 covers 8 bases. Looked up from germline, CDR1 is SGHTA and CDR2 is FQGNSA. With V trimmed by 2 bases and J by 2 bases, 3 bases remained unmatched. CDR3 length equals 15 residues. CDR3: CASSLHGRDTDTQYF. The CDR3 DNA reads as TGTGCCAGCAGCTTACACGGGAGGGACACAGATACGCAGTATTTT. Full variable domain (remainder filled in from reference TRBV7-2 and TRBJ2-3): GAGVSQSPSNKVTEKGKDVELRCDPISGHTALYWYRQSLGQGLEFLIYFQGNSAPDKSGLPSDRFSAERTGGSVSTLTIQRTQQEDSAVYLCASSLHGRDTDTQYFGPGTRLTVL.

The sample holds one count of this clone. The genes are TRBV2 and TRBJ1-2, with D perhaps matching TRBD1 (5 bases). Between the trimmed V and J ends, which lost 6 bases and 7 bases, there was a span of 12 bases. The germline CDR1 and CDR2 sequences are SNHLY and FYNNEI. The length of the CDR3 is 12 residues. CDR3 DNA sequence: TGTGCCAGCAGCTACGCGGGACTTGGCTACACCTTC. It translates to CASSYAGLGYTF.

V gene TRBV11-3 combines with J gene TRBJ2-1, with 7 bases identical to TRBD2. Trimming at V came to 4 bases and at J to 4 bases, leaving 13 bases not matched to a gene. This CDR3 has 17 amino acids. Germline CDR1 reads SGHNT; CDR2 reads YENEEA. The CDR3 loop is CASSSQPSSGTYNEQFF. The CDR3 DNA reads as TGTGCCAGCAGCTCCCAGCCCTCTAGCGGAACGTACAATGAGCAGTTCTTC.

This CDR3 reads CASSPTSGAYNEQFF. For the CDR3, the DNA is TGTGCCAGCAGTCCGACTAGCGGAGCCTACAATGAGCAGTTCTTC. The V and J genes are TRBV2 and TRBJ2-1, with 9 bases fitting TRBD2. V lost 5 bases and J lost 2; bases outside the gene matches: 4. The CDR3 totals 15 residues. Germline V CDR1 and CDR2: SNHLY, FYNNEI.

This clone was seen a handful of times. The chain combines TRBV28 with TRBJ1-2; a possible D gene is TRBD1 (6 bases). Germline V gene sequence: CDR1 MDHEN, CDR2 SYDVKM. The CDR3 extends over 12 amino acids. V was trimmed by 5 bases and J by 10 bases, leaving 14 bases between them. The DNA of the CDR3 is TGTGCCAGCAGTCGGACAGTTCGGGTCTACACCTTC. This gives the protein CASSRTVRVYTF.

The DNA of the CDR3 is TGTGCCAGCAGCTTAACGAGCTCCTACGAGCAGTACTTC. Amino acids: CASSLTSSYEQYF. V gene TRBV7-2 combines with J gene TRBJ2-7, with D unresolved. CDR1 is SGHTA and CDR2 is FQGNSA in the germline V gene. The CDR3 extends over 13 amino acids. V was pared by 2 bases and J by 0 bases, with 5 bases between. The full variable domain, its missing parts supplied by reference TRBV7-2 and TRBJ2-7, is GAGVSQSPSNKVTEKGKDVELRCDPISGHTALYWYRQSLGQGLEFLIYFQGNSAPDKSGLPSDRFSAERTGGSVSTLTIQRTQQEDSAVYLCASSLTSSYEQYFGPGTRLTVT.

This sequence joins TRBV19 and TRBJ2-7; D remains ambiguous. Trimming shortened V by 2 bases and J by 6 bases, and 14 bases separated the two germline ends. Germline V gene data show CDR1 as LNHDA and CDR2 as SQIVND (reference sequence). There are 14 residues in the CDR3. The CDR3 DNA reads as TGTGCCAGTAGTATAAACTCGATTCCCCGCGAGCAGTACTTC. Translation: CASSINSIPREQYF.

This chain connects TRBV29-1 to TRBJ2-3; D ambiguous. The germline V gene encodes CDR1 SQVTM and CDR2 ANQGSEA. The V end lost 2 bases, the J end lost 2 bases, and 14 bases lay between the germline ends. The CDR3 runs 15 residues. Here the CDR3 DNA reads TGCAGCGTTGAAAGGCAGGCCAACCCCACAGATACGCAGTATTTT. As protein: CSVERQANPTDTQYF.

The rearrangement joins TRBV4-1 to TRBJ2-5; 7 nucleotides align to TRBD2. V lost 6 bases, J lost 3 bases, and 10 bases stayed unmatched. The germline V gene encodes CDR1 MGHRA and CDR2 YSYEKL. This CDR3 is built from 15 residues. CDR3 protein: CASRAIGAGEETQYF. The CDR3 nucleotides are TGCGCCAGCAGGGCCATAGGGGCGGGAGAAGAGACCCAGTACTTC.

The rearrangement uses TRBV7-2 and TRBJ2-3; D gene ambiguous. The germline V and J ends were trimmed by 5 bases and 3 bases, with 6 bases remaining between them. CDR3 size: 12 residues. CDR1 SGHTA and CDR2 FQGNSA come from the germline V gene. Written as DNA, the CDR3 is TGTGCCAGCAGCACCAGTACAGATACGCAGTATTTT. Its protein product is CASSTSTDTQYF.

This clone is classed as medium-sized. The chain carries TRBV5-6 and TRBJ2-2; no firm D call. Trimming removed 4 bases at V and 2 bases at J, with 12 bases between. CDR1 SGHDT and CDR2 YYEEEE come from the germline V gene. CDR3 length: 15 residues. The CDR3 DNA sequence: TGTGCCAGCAGCCCCGGGTTCGGAAACACCGGGGAGCTGTTTTTT. Amino acid sequence: CASSPGFGNTGELFF. Based on the CDR3 plus reference TRBV5-6 and TRBJ2-2, the full variable domain is DAGVTQSPTHLIKTRGQQVTLRCSPKSGHDTVSWYQQALGQGPQFIFQYYEEEERQRGNFPDRFSGHQFPNYSSELNVNALLLGDSALYLCASSPGFGNTGELFFGEGSRLTVL.

The CDR3: CAINVAGGYDGYTF. As DNA, the CDR3 is TGTGCCATTAATGTAGCAGGGGGCTACGATGGCTACACCTTC. The J gene is TRBJ1-2, the V gene TRBV28; 8 bases align to TRBD1. Germline V gene lookup returns CDR1 MDHEN and CDR2 SYDVKM. The CDR3 runs 14 residues. V was pared by 10 bases and J by 6 bases, with 13 bases of the junction left unmatched.

In its sample, this clone was seen a few times. The chain is built from TRBV28 and TRBJ2-3; 7 bases are a match to TRBD2. V gave up 4 bases and J gave up 2 bases; unmatched junction bases: 15. CDR3 length: 18 residues. Germline CDR1 MDHEN, CDR2 SYDVKM. The CDR3 DNA reads TGTGCCAGCAGTTCATGGCTGAGCGGGGAGTCCTCCACAGATACGCAGTATTTT. Encoded protein: CASSSWLSGESSTDTQYF.